This TCR beta chain was captured in a study of siplizumab effects on memory and regulatory T cells. Here immunoSEQ multiplex PCR was the method, and the copy in TCRdb shows in-frame clones only, minus some. Of about 56,000 clones in the sample, just over 95% were seen once. This clonotype was obtained from a human donor in good health. The sequenced sample was naive CD8+ T cells sorted from blood.

The CDR3 is CASSLVRGDTQYF. Written as DNA, the CDR3 is TGTGCCAGCAGCTTAGTTCGTGGGGATACGCAGTATTTT. V usage is TRBV7-6 and J usage is TRBJ2-3, with no clear D. V was pared by 1 base and J by 6 bases, with 8 bases between. CDR1 and CDR2 from the germline V gene are SGHVS and FNYEAQ. The CDR3 loop spans 13 amino acids.